Below are 20 T cell receptor beta chains sequenced from a single sample in a study of naive CD8 T cells in extremely preterm neonates. Measured with immunoSEQ multiplex PCR; TCRdb has only the in-frame clones, and not every one. The sample carries 5,500 to 8,500 clones, under 98% recorded once. What was sequenced was naive CD8+ T cells from blood. The receptors were sampled from a human donor in good health.

The rearrangement links TRBV28 to TRBJ1-3; the D gene is possibly TRBD1 (6 bases). V was pared by 5 bases and J by 0 bases, with 11 bases between. The CDR3 spans 15 residues. Germline V gene sequence: CDR1 MDHEN, CDR2 SYDVKM. The CDR3 reads CASSRQVYSGNTIYF. CDR3 coding DNA: TGTGCCAGCAGTCGACAGGTCTACTCTGGAAACACCATATATTTT.

With regard to this clone: The junction departs from the called germline gene at one end, perhaps through a read error. V and J are TRBV7-7 and TRBJ1-4, with TRBD1 as a possible D gene (6 bases). Per germline, CDR1 SSHAT and CDR2 FNYEAQ (reference sequence). The CDR3 sequence is 15 residues long. The CDR3 loop reads CASSPTDSPDEKLFF. DNA of the CDR3: TGTGCTAGCAGCCCGACGGACAGCCCGGATGAAAAACTGTTTTTT.

This clone is a singleton in its sample. The chain recombines TRBV27 with TRBJ2-2; D possibly corresponds to TRBD2 (5 bases). This CDR3 comprises 16 residues. Germline CDR1 is MNHEY and CDR2 is SMNVEV (reference sequence). V was trimmed by 1 base and J by 7 bases, leaving 16 bases between them. The CDR3 spells CASSLWAGGGIGELFF. The CDR3, as DNA: TGTGCCAGCAGTTTATGGGCCGGAGGCGGAATCGGGGAGCTGTTTTTT.

The chain uses TRBV2 and TRBJ2-5; TRBD1 aligns across 10 bases. Germline CDR1 is SNHLY and CDR2 is FYNNEI. This CDR3 comprises 15 residues. With 0 bases clipped from V and 5 bases from J, the junction kept 3 bases outside the gene matches. CDR3 residues: CASSEAGQGWETQYF. The DNA of the CDR3 is TGTGCCAGCAGTGAAGCGGGACAGGGGTGGGAGACCCAGTACTTC.

This rearrangement joins TRBV30 to TRBJ1-3; D is possibly TRBD1 (6 bases). V lost 1 base, J lost 4 bases, and 8 bases lay in between. Germline CDR1 reads GTSNPN; CDR2 reads SVGIG (reference sequence). The length of the CDR3 is 13 residues. CDR3 amino acids: CAWSEGVGNTIYF. CDR3 coding DNA: TGTGCCTGGAGTGAGGGGGTCGGAAACACCATATATTTT. The variable domain in full, completed from reference TRBV30 and TRBJ1-3, reads SQTIHQWPATLVQPVGSPLSLECTVEGTSNPNLYWYRQAAGRGLQLLFYSVGIGQISSEVPQNLSASRPQDRQFILSSKKLLLSDSGFYLCAWSEGVGNTIYFGEGSWLTVV.

The chain links TRBV7-8 to TRBJ1-1, with D maybe TRBD1 (5 bases). This CDR3 spans 16 amino acids. Trimming cost V 4 bases and J 1 base, with 16 bases left between them. Germline V gene data show CDR1 as SGHVS and CDR2 as FQNEAQ. The CDR3 coding sequence is TGTGCCAGCAGCTCTACTCGGAGAGGACAGAACACTGAAGCTTTCTTT. Protein product: CASSSTRRGQNTEAFF.

The chain couples TRBV27 to TRBJ2-5, with 8 bases aligning to TRBD1. In germline, CDR1 is MNHEY, CDR2 SMNVEV (reference sequence). V shed 6 bases and J 5 bases; nucleotides not matched to a gene: 8. The CDR3 consists of 14 residues. In DNA form, the CDR3 reads TGTGCCAGCAGCTGGGTGGACAGGGTTGAGACCCAGTACTTC. Its protein product is CASSWVDRVETQYF.

The CDR3, as DNA: TGCGCCAGCAGCTTGGTACCCGGGGGGGCTAATACGCAGTATTTT. This encodes CASSLVPGGANTQYF. The rearrangement joins TRBV5-1 to TRBJ2-3, with 8 bases identical to TRBD2. CDR1 is SGHRS, CDR2 YFSETQ, per germline. The CDR3 length is 15 residues. V was pared by 0 bases and J by 7 bases, with 7 bases of the junction left unmatched.

This chain links TRBV5-1 with TRBJ1-1; no firm D call. The CDR3 runs 14 residues. Trimming took off 0 bases at V and 3 bases at J, with 9 bases between the two ends. In germline, CDR1 is SGHRS, CDR2 YFSETQ. CDR3 DNA: TGCGCCAGCAGCTTGGAACGGGTTTACACTGAAGCTTTCTTT. This encodes CASSLERVYTEAFF.

This clone has only one observation. This chain connects TRBV5-4 to TRBJ2-7; TRBD1 is a possible D gene (5 bases). The CDR3 contains 15 residues. In germline, CDR1 is SGHNT, CDR2 YYREEE (reference sequence). Trimming cost V 0 bases and J 3 bases, with 13 bases left between them. The CDR3 nucleotides read TGTGCCAGCAGCTTGGCGGCAGGGAAATTCTACGAGCAGTACTTC. This codes for CASSLAAGKFYEQYF. Full variable domain (remainder filled in from reference TRBV5-4 and TRBJ2-7): ETGVTQSPTHLIKTRGQQVTLRCSSQSGHNTVSWYQQALGQGPQFIFQYYREEENGRGNFPPRFSGLQFPNYSSELNVNALELDDSALYLCASSLAAGKFYEQYFGPGTRLTVT.

The chain employs TRBV6-1 and TRBJ1-4; 8 bases line up with TRBD1. The V gene end was trimmed by 2 bases and the J gene end by 8 bases; junction bases not matched to a gene: 10. The CDR3 runs 16 residues. CDR1 is MNHNS and CDR2 is SASEGT in the germline V gene. The CDR3 DNA reads TGTGCCAGCAGTGAATATAACAGGGGGTATGGAGAAAAACTGTTTTTT. It encodes CASSEYNRGYGEKLFF.

This chain links TRBV7-6 with TRBJ2-1; TRBD2 aligns across 9 bases. V dropped 2 bases and J dropped 2; count of bases not matched to a gene: 7. The CDR3 is 17 amino acids. CDR1 is SGHVS and CDR2 is FNYEAQ in the germline V gene. The CDR3 protein is CASSLSQRGATYNEQFF. In nucleotides, the CDR3 is TGTGCCAGCAGCTTATCTCAGCGGGGGGCCACCTACAATGAGCAGTTCTTC.

V is TRBV15 and J is TRBJ2-7, with D perhaps matching TRBD1 (6 bases). The V end lost 0 bases, the J end lost 0 bases, and 12 bases lay between the germline ends. CDR3 size: 16 residues. Germline assignment: CDR1 LNHNV and CDR2 YYDKDF (reference sequence). In nucleotides, the CDR3 is TGTGCCACCAGCAGAGACTCAGGGGCGCTCTCCTACGAGCAGTACTTC. This gives the protein CATSRDSGALSYEQYF. Full variable domain (remainder filled in from reference TRBV15 and TRBJ2-7): DAMVIQNPRYQVTQFGKPVTLSCSQTLNHNVMYWYQQKSSQAPKLLFHYYDKDFNNEADTPDNFQSRRPNTSFCFLDIRSPGLGDTAMYLCATSRDSGALSYEQYFGPGTRLTVT.

The J gene is TRBJ1-1, the V gene TRBV9; D is unclear. Trimming stripped 0 bases from V and 2 bases from J, with 8 bases between. Germline CDR1 reads SGDLS; CDR2 reads YYNGEE. This CDR3 contains 14 residues. The CDR3 sequence is CASSVGDRNTEAFF. The DNA for the CDR3 is TGTGCCAGCAGCGTAGGAGATCGAAACACTGAAGCTTTCTTT.

The rearrangement links TRBV5-8 to TRBJ1-2; maybe TRBD1 (5 bases). Trimming pared 10 bases from V and 4 bases from J, leaving 11 bases between. Germline CDR1 is SGHTS and CDR2 is YDEGEE. This CDR3 has 11 amino acids. In nucleotides, the CDR3 is TGTGCCCGGAAAGGGGTCTATGGCTACACCTTC. It translates to CARKGVYGYTF.

This chain uses TRBV4-1 with TRBJ2-3; 11 bases agree with TRBD1. The germline gives CDR1 MGHRA, CDR2 YSYEKL. V lost 0 bases and J lost 4; bases outside the gene matches: 3. The CDR3 has 16 residues. The CDR3 spells CASSQEGTGGSDTQYF. In DNA form, the CDR3 reads TGCGCCAGCAGCCAAGAAGGGACAGGGGGGTCAGATACGCAGTATTTT.

The chain is built from TRBV13 and TRBJ2-1, with TRBD1 matching over 9 bases. This CDR3 spans 16 amino acids. Germline loops: CDR1 PRHDT, CDR2 FYEKMQ (reference sequence). V lost 5 bases and J lost 4; bases outside the gene matches: 9. The CDR3, as DNA: TGTGCCAGCAGCGAAACGGGACAGGGCATTTACAATGAGCAGTTCTTC. Translating it yields CASSETGQGIYNEQFF.

The J gene is TRBJ2-5, the V gene TRBV6-6, with 10 positions matching TRBD1. The J call may not be correct, given that the DNA end is closer to TRBJ2-7. The CDR3 is 13 residues long. Germline V gene data show CDR1 as MNHNY and CDR2 as SVGAGI (reference sequence). The CDR3 spells CATGTGASYEQYF. CDR3 in DNA: TGTGCCACCGGGACAGGGGCTTCCTACGAGCAGTACTTC.

This chain links TRBV4-3 with TRBJ1-2; no firm D call. The germline V gene has CDR1 LGHNA and CDR2 YSLEER. The germline V and J ends were trimmed by 0 bases and 4 bases, with 12 bases remaining between them. CDR3 length equals 15 residues. Written as DNA, the CDR3 is TGCGCCAGCAGCCAAGATGGGTTTAGAGGCTATGGCTACACCTTC. It codes for CASSQDGFRGYGYTF.

V gene TRBV27 combines with J gene TRBJ2-3; 8 bases align to TRBD1. The V and J ends lost 4 bases and 2 bases, in that order; junction bases with no gene match: 14. In germline, CDR1 is MNHEY, CDR2 SMNVEV (reference sequence). This CDR3 has 18 amino acids. The CDR3 loop is CASSYLQGQGIPTDTQYF. Written as DNA, the CDR3 is TGTGCCAGCAGTTATCTGCAAGGACAGGGAATACCCACAGATACGCAGTATTTT.